The clone carrying this T cell receptor beta chain occurred once. Sequencing used immunoSEQ v3. Sequenced by immunoSEQ multiplex PCR; TCRdb stores in-frame clones only, minus some. The sample records 57,000 or so clones, roughly 84% being singletons. This specimen belongs to a study of TIL therapy for anti-PD-1-resistant metastatic lung cancer. Study-level information: Most patients had lung adenocarcinoma.

Deletions cut 4 bases from V and 0 bases from J, with 13 bases between. The CDR3 consists of 16 residues. Germline assignment: CDR1 LGHDT and CDR2 YNNKEL (reference sequence). Time point noted: pre-treatment sample, taken before nivolumab and TIL therapy. Adults with stage 4 NSCLC were enrolled in a phase I trial. The chain joins TRBV3-1 (or the pseudogene TRBV3-2) to TRBJ1-3; D might be TRBD1 (6 bases). This receptor was taken from a person between 25 and 80 years old with non-small cell lung cancer. The material sequenced was blood, taken at baseline. The CDR3, as DNA: TGTGCCAGCAGCCCTGCAAAAGGGGGCTCTGGAAACACCATATATTTT. Its translation is CASSPAKGGSGNTIYF.